A selection of T cell receptor beta chains follows, all from one sample in a study of cytotoxic CD8 clonotypes in ibrutinib-treated CLL. The data were produced by immunoSEQ multiplex PCR, yet TCRdb's version contains in-frame clones alone and is incomplete. The sample has 250,000 or so clones; 70% are singletons. The sample in question was PBMCs, obtained after 24 months of ibrutinib treatment. These receptors were taken from a human donor with chronic lymphocytic leukemia. CDR3s include the opening cysteine and the closing phenylalanine or tryptophan. Fields, in order: D gene, clone size, V gene, J gene, CDR3 DNA, CDR3 protein. The D gene is left open where the match is weak. Rows may omit the clone size; those that give it use once, few, many or a size class.

NA	once	TRBV7-9	TRBJ2-7	TGTGCCAGCGGTCAGGGCACCTACGAGCAGTACTTC	CASGQGTYEQYF
NA	NA	TRBV2	TRBJ2-7	TGTGCCAGCAGTGAGCGCCCCTGGGGGGCTAGCTCCTACGAGCAGTACTTC	CASSERPWGASSYEQYF
NA	NA	TRBV27	TRBJ2-1	TGTGCCAGCACCCCCGCTGGAGGTTCCCAGGAGCAGTTCTTC	CASTPAGGSQEQFF
TRBD1	NA	TRBV29-1	TRBJ2-5	TGCAGCTCCTCAGGGGGCGGCGGGACGGAGACCCAGTACTTC	CSSSGGGGTETQYF
NA	NA	TRBV28	TRBJ2-7	TGTGCCAGCTACGACTTGGGTTTGGAGCAGTACTTC	CASYDLGLEQYF
NA	NA	TRBV9	TRBJ1-5	TGTGCCAGCAGCGTAGGAGCGGGGAGTGAGCCCCAGCATTTT	CASSVGAGSEPQHF
NA	NA	TRBV7-9	TRBJ1-4	TGTGCCAGCAACCCCCCGGACAGCCTGGTGGAAAAACTGTTTTTT	CASNPPDSLVEKLFF
NA	NA	TRBV7-2	TRBJ2-3	TGTGCCAGCATTTTAGGGACACCCAGCGCAGATACGCAGTATTTT	CASILGTPSADTQYF
NA	once	TRBV9	TRBJ1-1	TGTGCCAGCAGCCAAGAGAACACTGAAGCTTTCTTT	CASSQENTEAFF
TRBD1	NA	TRBV4-2	TRBJ2-7	TGTGCCAGCAGCCACGGAACTCAGGGGGCGGAGAACGAGCAGTACTTC	CASSHGTQGAENEQYF
TRBD1	NA	TRBV5-1	TRBJ1-4	TGCGCCAGCAGCAGGACAGGGGGCGTCAACGGGGAAAAACTGTTTTTT	CASSRTGGVNGEKLFF
NA	NA	TRBV5-5	TRBJ1-2	TGTGCCAGCAGCTTAATTGCGTCGCGTGGCTACACCTTC	CASSLIASRGYTF
NA	few	TRBV28	TRBJ1-2	TGTGCCAGCAGTTTTAGCAGGGAGGTTCGGGGCTACACCTTC	CASSFSREVRGYTF
NA	NA	TRBV4-3	TRBJ2-3	TGCGCCAGCAGCCAAGTACAACGATCCACAGATACGCAGTATTTT	CASSQVQRSTDTQYF
TRBD2	NA	TRBV9	TRBJ2-2	TGTGCCAGCAGCGTAGCGGAGTGGGAGGGCACCGGGGAGCTGTTTTTT	CASSVAEWEGTGELFF
NA	NA	TRBV27	TRBJ1-3	TGTGCCAGCAGTCCCCTCCCCCCGGGAAACACCATATATTTT	CASSPLPPGNTIYF
TRBD2	NA	TRBV7-9	TRBJ2-3	TGTGCCAGCAGCTCCCGGACTAGCGACAGCACAGATACGCAGTATTTT	CASSSRTSDSTDTQYF
TRBD2	NA	TRBV6-4	TRBJ2-3	TGTGCCAGCAAAGGGACTAGCGGCACAGATACGCAGTATTTT	CASKGTSGTDTQYF
TRBD1	few	TRBV28	TRBJ1-2	TGTGCCAGCAGTAGACCCGGGACAGGGGGCAAAGGCTACACCTTC	CASSRPGTGGKGYTF
TRBD1	NA	TRBV5-1	TRBJ2-6	TGCGCCAGCAGGGGACAGGGGACCCCTTCTGGGGCCAACGTCCTGACTTTC	CASRGQGTPSGANVLTF
NA	NA	TRBV15	TRBJ2-5	TGTGCCACTTCCCCGGGCAGTCAAGAGACCCAGTACTTC	CATSPGSQETQYF
NA	NA	TRBV5-1	TRBJ2-2	TGCGCCAGCAGCTTGAGAAGCGGCTATAACACCGGGGAGCTGTTTTTT	CASSLRSGYNTGELFF
TRBD1	NA	TRBV25-1	TRBJ2-3	TGTGCCAGCGGGGACAGGGGGAGAGGAGATACGCAGTATTTT	CASGDRGRGDTQYF
NA	few	TRBV28	TRBJ2-7	TGTGCCAGCAGTCCCTGGACAGTTGACTACGAGCAGTACTTC	CASSPWTVDYEQYF
NA	NA	TRBV6-6	TRBJ1-1	TGTGCCATACAATCGACAGCGATGACCACTGAAGCTTTCTTT	CAIQSTAMTTEAFF
TRBD2	few	TRBV11-3	TRBJ2-1	TGTGCCAGCAGCTCTAGACTAGCGGGCTCCTACAATGAGCAGTTCTTC	CASSSRLAGSYNEQFF
NA	few	TRBV11-2	TRBJ2-7	TGTGCCAGCAGCTTGTCCCTCTCCTACGAGCAGTACTTC	CASSLSLSYEQYF
NA	NA	TRBV2	TRBJ2-7	TGTGCCAGCAGTTCGGGACCACCTTCCTACGAGCAGTACTTC	CASSSGPPSYEQYF
NA	NA	TRBV7-6	TRBJ2-7	TGTGCCAGCAGCTTCTACAGGTCTGAGCAGTACTTC	CASSFYRSEQYF
NA	few	TRBV15	TRBJ1-2	TGTGCCACCAGCAGTAATTTGGGGAGCTATGGCTACACCTTC	CATSSNLGSYGYTF
TRBD2	NA	TRBV7-2	TRBJ2-5	TGTGCCAGCAGCCCAGGGGCTTTAGCGGGATTAGGGGAGACCCAGTACTTC	CASSPGALAGLGETQYF
TRBD1	NA	TRBV5-6	TRBJ2-2	TGTGCCAGCTTCGAACCGGGACAGGGACGGACCGGGGAGCTGTTTTTT	CASFEPGQGRTGELFF
NA	NA	TRBV19	TRBJ1-2	TGTGCCAGTAATGTAATCGGGGACCGAACGGGCTACACCTTC	CASNVIGDRTGYTF
NA	NA	TRBV9	TRBJ1-1	TGTGCCAGCAGCAACCAGGGCTTGGGCACTGAAGCTTTCTTT	CASSNQGLGTEAFF
TRBD1	NA	TRBV11-2	TRBJ2-3	TGTGCCAGCAGCACAGGGGGAAGCACAGATACGCAGTATTTT	CASSTGGSTDTQYF
TRBD1	NA	TRBV25-1	TRBJ1-5	TGTGCCAGCTCGCCAGGGGGGAATCAGCCCCAGCATTTT	CASSPGGNQPQHF
NA	once	TRBV7-2	TRBJ2-2	TGTGCCAGCAGCAGTAGCGGTGCGGGGACCGGGGAGCTGTTTTTT	CASSSSGAGTGELFF
NA	NA	TRBV11-2	TRBJ2-3	TGTGCCAGCAGCTTAGTTACGACCAGCACAGATACGCAGTATTTT	CASSLVTTSTDTQYF
TRBD2	NA	TRBV10-3	TRBJ2-5	TGTGCCATCAGTGAGGGACTAGCGATAGAGACCCAGTACTTC	CAISEGLAIETQYF
NA	few	TRBV7-3	TRBJ1-2	TGTGCCAGCAGCCTCCCAGGGCAGTTCGGCTACACCTTC	CASSLPGQFGYTF
NA	NA	TRBV5-1	TRBJ2-7	TGCGCCAGCAGCCTTAACAGGGTTGGCGAGCAGTACTTC	CASSLNRVGEQYF
NA	few	TRBV27	TRBJ2-7	TGTGCCAGCAGTCCCGCGGGCTCATACGAGCAGTACTTC	CASSPAGSYEQYF
NA	NA	TRBV27	TRBJ2-1	TGTGCCAGCAGTACCCGGGAGTACAAGGAGCAGTTCTTC	CASSTREYKEQFF
NA	NA	TRBV5-1	TRBJ2-1	TGCGCCAGCAGCTTGGACTTAGTTCCGTTCTTC	CASSLDLVPFF
TRBD2	NA	TRBV18	TRBJ2-3	TGTGCCAGCTCACCACTCGCGGCGAGCGGGGATAGCACAGATACGCAGTATTTT	CASSPLAASGDSTDTQYF
TRBD1	NA	TRBV6-6	TRBJ2-7	TGTGCCAGCACCCTGGGACAGTTATCTCGTAGCGAGCAGTACTTC	CASTLGQLSRSEQYF
NA	NA	TRBV13	TRBJ1-4	TGTGCCAGCAGCTCCAGCGGGCCAACTAATGAAAAACTGTTTTTT	CASSSSGPTNEKLFF
TRBD2	NA	TRBV30	TRBJ2-5	TGTGCCTGGAGTGTACAACTAGCGATGGCAGAGACCCAGTACTTC	CAWSVQLAMAETQYF